Presented here are 4 T cell receptor beta chains from one specimen sequenced in a study of tumor-infiltrating lymphocytes in primary liver carcinoma. Blood RNA originated from unsorted whole blood, with germline DNA additionally extracted. Total RNA (approximately 500 ng) served as template for TCR beta cDNA synthesis primed by a constant-region primer. A slightly modified ARM-PCR protocol with three nested multiplex PCR rounds produced these TCR beta libraries. PCR rounds one and two used TRBV1-TRBV30 forward primers with a C-beta reverse primer for 10 cycles each. TCRdb re-called the multiplex PCR reads with MiXCR, one entry per CDR3 protein. The sample records approximately 330,000 distinct CDR3 sequences, around three fifths being singletons. The sample taken for sequencing was peripheral blood. These receptors all stem from a man aged 35 to 55 with primary liver carcinoma and hepatitis B virus infection.

Concerning this clonotype itself: Germline is not matched at one junction end, which may reflect a read error. The chain is built from TRBV6-5 and TRBJ2-7, with a tentative D call TRBD1 (5 bases). Germline V gene lookup returns CDR1 MNHEY and CDR2 SVGAGI. CDR3 length: 13 amino acids. CDR3 DNA sequence: TGTGTCAGCAGTTTACACGGCAGGGCCGAGCAGTACTTC. Its protein product is CVSSLHGRAEQYF.

As to this clonotype: A much larger clone differs from this one at a single base, so this may be a read error. The chain joins TRBV10-3 to TRBJ2-5; D not resolved. This CDR3 has 13 amino acids. With 10 bases removed from V and 0 bases from J, the gap between germline ends came to 12 bases. Germline V gene data show CDR1 as ENHRY and CDR2 as SYGVKD. Here the CDR3 DNA reads TGTGCCACCAGACCGAATGACCAAGAGACCCAGTACTTC. Translating gives CATRPNDQETQYF.

The sample holds a few counts of this clonotype. The chain couples TRBV29-1 to TRBJ2-6, with D possibly matching TRBD1 (7 bases). The V gene lost 4 bases and the J gene lost 4 bases, with 14 bases spanning the gap. The CDR3 contains 15 residues. The V gene's germline CDR1 is SQVTM and CDR2 ANQGSEA. The CDR3: CSVAGGLSGANVLTF. CDR3 DNA sequence: TGCAGCGTTGCAGGGGGGCTCTCGGGGGCCAACGTCCTGACTTTC.

In regard to this clonotype: The junction does not match germline at one end; this may be a read error. This sequence joins TRBV6-2 or TRBV6-3 and TRBJ2-5; no clear D. The CDR3 has 14 residues. Germline V gene data show CDR1 as MNHEY and CDR2 as SVGEGT. The DNA of the CDR3 is TGTGCCATTATGGACCCAGGCAGCCATGAGACCCAATACTTC. It codes for CAIMDPGSHETQYF.